A selection of T cell receptor beta chains follows, all from one sample in a study of shared clonotypes between healthy human individuals. Generated by immunoSEQ multiplex PCR, the TCRdb table keeps only in-frame clones and is missing some. The table has 2 million to 2.5 million clones, about 93% seen once. Sequencing input: naive CD8+ T cells from PBMCs. The receptor set was obtained from a young man in good health. Some clones in this sample may be carry-over from other donors' samples. Each CDR3 is given with its conserved first and last residue.

j_call v_call cdr3_aa
TRBJ1-1 TRBV11-2 CASSYTGGRNTEAFF
TRBJ2-1 TRBV7-2 CASSSYGGGDEQFF
TRBJ2-2 TRBV11-3 CASRTGRAGELFF
TRBJ2-7 TRBV9 CASSVAQGLTSHEQYF
TRBJ2-2 TRBV28 CASAPWIKNTGELFF
TRBJ2-3 TRBV27 CASSRTSGRASDTQYF
TRBJ2-2 TRBV28 CASSLGSNTGELFF
TRBJ2-2 TRBV28 CASSFPGHLNTGELFF
TRBJ1-6 TRBV4-1 CASSQIGTASPLHF
TRBJ2-7 TRBV27 CASSFVGVGSYEQYF
TRBJ1-6 TRBV5-4 CASSLNGDLGSPLHF
TRBJ2-7 TRBV4-1 CASSQPGFYEQYF
TRBJ2-2 TRBV19 CASSPRDRWGTGELFF
TRBJ1-1 TRBV19 CASSSISLNTEAFF
TRBJ2-1 TRBV10-3 CAITSGTTNEQFF
TRBJ2-7 TRBV6-5 CASSYFGDSYEQYF
TRBJ2-1 TRBV5-1 CASSLGVATTYNEQFF